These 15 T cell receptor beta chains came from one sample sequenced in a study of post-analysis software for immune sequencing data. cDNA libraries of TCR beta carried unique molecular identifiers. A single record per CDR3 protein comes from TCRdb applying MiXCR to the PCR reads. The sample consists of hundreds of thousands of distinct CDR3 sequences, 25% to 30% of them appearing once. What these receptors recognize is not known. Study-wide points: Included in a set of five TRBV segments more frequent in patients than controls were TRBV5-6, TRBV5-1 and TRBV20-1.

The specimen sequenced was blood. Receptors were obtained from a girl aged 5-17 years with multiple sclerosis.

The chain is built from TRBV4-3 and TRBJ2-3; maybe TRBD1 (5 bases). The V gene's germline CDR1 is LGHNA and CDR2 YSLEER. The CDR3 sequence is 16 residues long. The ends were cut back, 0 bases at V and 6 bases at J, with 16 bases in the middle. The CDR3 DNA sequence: TGCGCCAGCAGCCAAGATAGGGTGACAGATACGGATACGCAGTATTTT. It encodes CASSQDRVTDTDTQYF.

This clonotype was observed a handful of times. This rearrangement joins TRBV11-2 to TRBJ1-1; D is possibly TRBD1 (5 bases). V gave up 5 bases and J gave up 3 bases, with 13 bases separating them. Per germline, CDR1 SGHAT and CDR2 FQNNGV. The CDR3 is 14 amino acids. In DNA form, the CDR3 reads TGTGCCAGCAGCATTAGGGGTAGCTACACTGAAGCTTTCTTT. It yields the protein CASSIRGSYTEAFF.

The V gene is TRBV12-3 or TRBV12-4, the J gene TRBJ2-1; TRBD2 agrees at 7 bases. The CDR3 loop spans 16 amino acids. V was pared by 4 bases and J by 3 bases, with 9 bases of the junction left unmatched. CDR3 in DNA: TGTGCCAGCAGTTGGGATTGGGGGGGGGTCTACAATGAGCAGTTCTTC. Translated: CASSWDWGGVYNEQFF.

The CDR3 sequence is CSAPEEANEKLFF. The CDR3 bases are TGCAGTGCTCCAGAGGAAGCTAATGAAAAACTGTTTTTT. This chain joins TRBV20-1 and TRBJ1-4, with D uncertain. This CDR3 has 13 residues. CDR1 and CDR2 (germline): DFQATT, SNEGSKA (reference sequence). V was clipped by 5 bases and J by 3 bases, with 10 bases between them.

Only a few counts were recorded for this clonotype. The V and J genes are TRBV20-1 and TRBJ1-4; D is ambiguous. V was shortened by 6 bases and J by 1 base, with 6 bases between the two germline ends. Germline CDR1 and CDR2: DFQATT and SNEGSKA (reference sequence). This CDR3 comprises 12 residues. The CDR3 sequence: CSATGTNEKLFF. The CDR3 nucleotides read TGCAGTGCCACCGGAACTAATGAAAAACTGTTTTTT.

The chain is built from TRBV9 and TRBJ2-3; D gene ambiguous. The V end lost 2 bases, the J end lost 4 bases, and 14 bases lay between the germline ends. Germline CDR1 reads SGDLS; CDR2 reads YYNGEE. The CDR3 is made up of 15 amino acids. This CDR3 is CASSVASSSPDTQYF. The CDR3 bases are TGTGCCAGCAGCGTGGCTAGTAGTAGTCCAGATACGCAGTATTTT. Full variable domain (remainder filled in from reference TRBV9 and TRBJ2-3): DSGVTQTPKHLITATGQRVTLRCSPRSGDLSVYWYQQSLDQGLQFLIQYYNGEERAKGNILERFSAQQFPDLHSELNLSSLELGDSALYFCASSVASSSPDTQYFGPGTRLTVL.

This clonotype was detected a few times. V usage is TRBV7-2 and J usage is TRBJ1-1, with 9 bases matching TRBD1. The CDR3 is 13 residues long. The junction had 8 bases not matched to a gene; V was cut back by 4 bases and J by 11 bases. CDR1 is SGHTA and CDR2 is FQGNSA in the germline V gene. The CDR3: CASSSDRGSIAFF. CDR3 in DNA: TGTGCCAGCAGCTCGGACAGGGGCTCCATCGCTTTCTTT.

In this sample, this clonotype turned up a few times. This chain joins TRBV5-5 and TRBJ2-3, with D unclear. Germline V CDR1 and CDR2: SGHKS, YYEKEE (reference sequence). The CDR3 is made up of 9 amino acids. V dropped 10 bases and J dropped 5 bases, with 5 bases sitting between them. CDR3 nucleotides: TGTGCCGACGGAGATACGCAGTATTTT. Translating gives CADGDTQYF. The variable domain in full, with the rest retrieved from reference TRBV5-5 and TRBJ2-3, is DAGVTQSPTHLIKTRGQQVTLRCSPISGHKSVSWYQQVLGQGPQFIFQYYEKEERGRGNFPDRFSARQFPNYSSELNVNALLLGDSALYLCADGDTQYFGPGTRLTVL.

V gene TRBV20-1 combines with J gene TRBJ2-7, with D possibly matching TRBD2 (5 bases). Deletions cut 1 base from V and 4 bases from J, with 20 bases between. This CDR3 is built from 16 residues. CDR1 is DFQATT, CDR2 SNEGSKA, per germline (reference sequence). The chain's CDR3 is CSARVNEGRHLYEQYF. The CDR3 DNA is TGCAGTGCTAGAGTGAACGAGGGCCGTCATCTTTACGAGCAGTACTTC.

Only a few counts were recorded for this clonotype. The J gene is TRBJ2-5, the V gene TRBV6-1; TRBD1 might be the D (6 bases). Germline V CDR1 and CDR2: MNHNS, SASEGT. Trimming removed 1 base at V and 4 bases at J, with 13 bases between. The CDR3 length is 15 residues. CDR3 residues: CASSEVNREGETQYF. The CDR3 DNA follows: TGTGCCAGCAGTGAAGTGAACAGGGAAGGAGAGACCCAGTACTTC.

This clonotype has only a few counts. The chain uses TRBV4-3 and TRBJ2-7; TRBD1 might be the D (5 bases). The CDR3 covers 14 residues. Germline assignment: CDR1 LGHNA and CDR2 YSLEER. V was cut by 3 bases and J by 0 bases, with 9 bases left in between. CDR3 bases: TGCGCCAGCAGCCATGACAGATCCTCCTACGAGCAGTACTTC. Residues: CASSHDRSSYEQYF.

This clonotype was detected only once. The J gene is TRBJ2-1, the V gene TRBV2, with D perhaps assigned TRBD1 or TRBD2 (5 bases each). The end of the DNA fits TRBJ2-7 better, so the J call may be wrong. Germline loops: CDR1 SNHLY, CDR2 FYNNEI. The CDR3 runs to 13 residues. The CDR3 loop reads CASRPGTPGEQYF. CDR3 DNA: TGTGCCAGCAGACCCGGGACCCCCGGCGAGCAGTACTTC.

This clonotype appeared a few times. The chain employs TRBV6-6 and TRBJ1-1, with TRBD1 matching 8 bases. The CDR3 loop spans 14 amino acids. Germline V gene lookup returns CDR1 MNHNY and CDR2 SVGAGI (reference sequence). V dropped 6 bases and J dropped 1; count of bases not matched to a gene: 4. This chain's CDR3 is CASSRGQGNTEAFF. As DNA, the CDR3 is TGTGCCAGCAGCCGTGGACAGGGGAACACTGAAGCTTTCTTT.

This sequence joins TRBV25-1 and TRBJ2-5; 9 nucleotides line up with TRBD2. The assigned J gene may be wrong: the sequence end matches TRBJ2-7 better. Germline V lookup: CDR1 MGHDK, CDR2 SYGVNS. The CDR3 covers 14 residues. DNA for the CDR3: TGTGCCAGCATGGGGAGCGGGAGGATGTACGAGCAGTACTTC. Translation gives CASMGSGRMYEQYF.

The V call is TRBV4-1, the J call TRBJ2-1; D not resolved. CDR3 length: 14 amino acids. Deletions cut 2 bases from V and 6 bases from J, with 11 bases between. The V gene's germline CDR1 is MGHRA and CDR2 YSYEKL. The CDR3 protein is CASSQNAFGNEQFF. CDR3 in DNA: TGCGCCAGCAGCCAAAACGCCTTCGGCAATGAGCAGTTCTTC.